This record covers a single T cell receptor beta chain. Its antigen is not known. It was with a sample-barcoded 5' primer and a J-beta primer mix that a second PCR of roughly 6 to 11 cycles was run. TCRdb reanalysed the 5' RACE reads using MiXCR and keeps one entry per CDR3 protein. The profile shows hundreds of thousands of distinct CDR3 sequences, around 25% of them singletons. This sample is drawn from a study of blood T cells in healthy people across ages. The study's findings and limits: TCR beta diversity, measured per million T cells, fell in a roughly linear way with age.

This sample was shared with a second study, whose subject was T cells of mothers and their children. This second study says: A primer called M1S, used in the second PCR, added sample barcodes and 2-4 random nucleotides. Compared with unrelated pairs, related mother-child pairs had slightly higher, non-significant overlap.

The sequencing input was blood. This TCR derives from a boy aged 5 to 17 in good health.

The chain's CDR3 is CASTHDLWIPNEQFF. DNA of the CDR3: TGTGCCAGCACCCACGACCTATGGATTCCCAATGAGCAGTTCTTC. This rearrangement joins TRBV6-2 or TRBV6-3 to TRBJ2-1; D is unclear. The CDR3 covers 15 residues. Germline CDR1 reads MNHEY; CDR2 reads SVGEGT. Trimming took 7 bases from V and 6 from J, leaving 19 bases between them.